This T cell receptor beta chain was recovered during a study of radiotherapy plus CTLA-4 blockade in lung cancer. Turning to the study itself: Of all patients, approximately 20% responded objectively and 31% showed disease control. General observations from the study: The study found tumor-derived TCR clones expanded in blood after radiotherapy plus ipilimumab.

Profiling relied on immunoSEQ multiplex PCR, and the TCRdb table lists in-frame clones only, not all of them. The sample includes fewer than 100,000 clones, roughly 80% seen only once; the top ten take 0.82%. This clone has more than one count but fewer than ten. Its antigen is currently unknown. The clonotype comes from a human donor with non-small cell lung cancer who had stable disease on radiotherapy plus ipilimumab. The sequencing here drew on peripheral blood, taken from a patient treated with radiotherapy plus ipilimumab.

The CDR3 DNA follows: TGCGCCAGCAGCCAAGAGGGTCAGCACAGTGATTCTGGAAACACCATATATTTT. Protein sequence: CASSQEGQHSDSGNTIYF. This chain uses TRBV4-1 with TRBJ1-3; D is uncertain. The germline V gene has CDR1 MGHRA and CDR2 YSYEKL. There are 18 residues in the CDR3. Deletions cut 0 bases from V and 1 base from J, with 16 bases between.